This TCR beta chain was captured in a study of metastatic and nonmetastatic thyroid tumors. Study overall: Peripheral blood and tumor or nodule samples from malignant and benign thyroid patients were compared.

How the authors handled the data: The study took CDR3 differences across clinicopathological groups and made a distant-metastasis classifier for papillary thyroid cancer from them. TCRdb re-called clones via MiXCR from the PCR reads. The V and J calls here are based on TCRdb, not the publication. The repertoire has some 29,000 clones, 16% of them found once; the top ten carry around 4.2%. Per the germline V gene, CDR1 is SQVTM and CDR2 is ANQGSEA. Trimming cost V 6 bases and J 7 bases; bases outside gene matches: 4. The length of the CDR3 is 13 residues. General observations from the study: It was reportedly found that TCR beta diversity was significantly higher in malignant thyroid tumors than in benign nodules, a difference seen in both blood and tumor samples.

Every patient was untreated before thyroid surgery. The table lists this clone with many counts. Its specificity is unknown. Input material: blood. This receptor was taken from a female donor with papillary thyroid cancer or a benign thyroid nodule (not recorded which). Some clones in this sample may be carry-over from other donors' samples. The gene calls are TRBV29-1 and TRBJ1-6, with 9 bases aligning to TRBD1. CDR3 nucleotides: TGCAGCGTAGCCGGGACAGGGAATTCACCCCTCCACTTT. The encoded protein is CSVAGTGNSPLHF.